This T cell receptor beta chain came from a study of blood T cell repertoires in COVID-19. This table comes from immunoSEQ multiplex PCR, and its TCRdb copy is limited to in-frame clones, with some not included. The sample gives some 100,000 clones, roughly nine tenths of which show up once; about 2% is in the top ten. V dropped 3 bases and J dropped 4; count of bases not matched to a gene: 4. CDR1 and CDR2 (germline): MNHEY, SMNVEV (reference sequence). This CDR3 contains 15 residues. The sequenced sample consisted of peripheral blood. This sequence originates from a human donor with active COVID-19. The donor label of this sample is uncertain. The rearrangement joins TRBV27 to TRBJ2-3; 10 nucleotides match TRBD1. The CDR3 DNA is TGTGCCAGCAGTTTGACCGGGACAGGGGCAGATACGCAGTATTTT. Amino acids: CASSLTGTGADTQYF.